What follows are 3 T cell receptor beta chains derived from one specimen sequenced in a study of blood T cell repertoires in COVID-19. Only in-frame clones appear in the TCRdb table, and some are missing; sequencing was by immunoSEQ multiplex PCR. The sample holds 45,000 to 60,000 clones, 80% to 90% seen once. The sample taken for sequencing was peripheral blood. Receptors were obtained from a man aged 60 to 75 with acute or convalescent COVID-19.

The chain carries TRBV11-1 and TRBJ1-3, with a weak D call TRBD1 (6 bases). Trimming took 7 bases from V and 2 from J, leaving 18 bases between them. CDR1 and CDR2 (germline): SGHAT, FQDESV (reference sequence). This CDR3 comprises 16 residues. The CDR3 reads CASTSDLTGTGNTIYF. The DNA of the CDR3 is TGTGCCAGCACCTCGGACTTAACAGGGACTGGAAACACCATATATTTT.

The J gene is TRBJ2-1, the V gene TRBV7-2, with 10 bases identical to TRBD2. The CDR3 contains 15 residues. Trimming cost V 0 bases and J 6 bases; bases outside gene matches: 2. Per the germline V gene, CDR1 is SGHTA and CDR2 is FQGNSA. The CDR3 nucleotides are TGTGCCAGCAGCTTAGCAGCGGGGGGGCCCAATGAGCAGTTCTTC. Protein product: CASSLAAGGPNEQFF. The whole variable domain, filled in from reference TRBV7-2 and TRBJ2-1, reads GAGVSQSPSNKVTEKGKDVELRCDPISGHTALYWYRQSLGQGLEFLIYFQGNSAPDKSGLPSDRFSAERTGGSVSTLTIQRTQQEDSAVYLCASSLAAGGPNEQFFGPGTRLTVL.

The V call is TRBV19, the J call TRBJ1-5; weak D call: TRBD1 (5 bases). The CDR3 covers 15 residues. Germline CDR1 LNHDA, CDR2 SQIVND (reference sequence). Trimming took 6 bases from V and 0 from J, leaving 12 bases between them. CDR3 protein: CASRDYGASNQPQHF. CDR3 nucleotides: TGTGCCAGTAGGGACTATGGGGCTAGCAATCAGCCCCAGCATTTT.